This T cell receptor (beta chain) originates from a study of OX40 agonist ivuxolimab in advanced cancers. Study at large: Participants, approximately 83% male, averaged roughly 59 years of age, ranging from about 23 to 90.

In regard to this clone: Antigen unknown.

CDR3 length: 14 amino acids. Trimming removed 6 bases from V and 1 base from J; junction bases left unmatched: 3. Germline V gene data show CDR1 as WSHSY and CDR2 as SAAADI. Produced via immunoSEQ multiplex PCR; TCRdb's table is partial and in-frame only. The sample shows about 61,000 clones, 80% to 90% of them seen only once. Broader study findings: In the 0.1 to 3.0 mg/kg range, CD4+ and CD8+ blood T cells had expanded clonally by week 6.

This chain joins TRBV10-2 and TRBJ1-1; 9 bases are a match to TRBD1. The clonotype was recovered from an adult with an advanced solid tumor such as melanoma, head and neck, liver or kidney cancer. Sample: CD4+ or CD8+ T cells sorted from blood, taken in a trial of the OX40 agonist ivuxolimab. The CDR3, as DNA: TGCGCCAGCAGGGGGACAGGGAGGAACACTGAAGCTTTCTTT. Encoded protein: CASRGTGRNTEAFF.